The 22 T cell receptor beta chains in this list originate from one sample, sequenced in a study of T cell repertoires in cytomegalovirus infection. TCRdb reprocessed the reads via MiXCR and lists one record per CDR3 protein. The sample includes more than 150,000 distinct CDR3 sequences, approximately 19% of them seen just once. Source material: PBMCs. Receptor source: a human donor in good health (CMV status not recorded). Some clones in this sample may be carry-over from other donors' samples.

This clonotype was picked up many times. The chain combines TRBV7-8 with TRBJ2-2; 15 nucleotides align to TRBD2. V shed 4 bases and J 0 bases; nucleotides not matched to a gene: 6. The V gene's germline CDR1 is SGHVS and CDR2 FQNEAQ. CDR3 length: 19 amino acids. This CDR3 is CASSSRTSGGATNTGELFF. The DNA for the CDR3 is TGTGCCAGCAGCTCCCGGACTAGCGGGGGGGCGACGAACACCGGGGAGCTGTTTTTT.

J is TRBJ2-2 and V is TRBV5-4, with TRBD2 identical over 8 bases. The germline V gene has CDR1 SGHNT and CDR2 YYREEE (reference sequence). V lost 1 base, J lost 5 bases, and 7 bases stayed unmatched. There are 16 residues in the CDR3. Here the CDR3 DNA reads TGTGCCAGCAGCTTGAGGATAGCGGGAAGGACCGGGGAGCTGTTTTTT. It specifies CASSLRIAGRTGELFF.

This clonotype was detected only a few times. The chain's CDR3 is CASSRERGLGDTQYF. DNA of the CDR3: TGTGCCAGCAGCCGCGAGCGGGGACTGGGGGATACGCAGTATTTT. This chain links TRBV7-2 with TRBJ2-3, with TRBD2 matching over 7 bases. Trimming at V came to 5 bases and at J to 6 bases, leaving 11 bases not matched to a gene. CDR3 length: 15 amino acids. CDR1 is SGHTA and CDR2 is FQGNSA in the germline V gene.

This rearrangement joins TRBV4-3 to TRBJ2-1, with a possible D match to TRBD1 (5 bases). Between the trimmed V and J ends, which lost 0 bases and 9 bases, there was a span of 24 bases. This CDR3 contains 18 residues. Germline V gene sequence: CDR1 LGHNA, CDR2 YSLEER. The CDR3: CASSQDFKGILGRGEQFF. CDR3 DNA: TGCGCCAGCAGCCAAGATTTTAAGGGGATCCTAGGACGTGGTGAGCAGTTCTTC.

This clonotype came up a few times. This sequence joins TRBV15 and TRBJ1-1; possibly TRBD1 for D (6 bases). From germline, CDR1 is LNHNV and CDR2 YYDKDF (reference sequence). The CDR3 is 13 residues long. Trimming pared 5 bases from V and 4 bases from J, leaving 11 bases between. CDR3 in amino acids: CATSRRTVTEAFF. CDR3 nucleotide sequence: TGTGCCACCAGCCGGAGGACAGTCACTGAAGCTTTCTTT. Based on the CDR3 plus reference TRBV15 and TRBJ1-1, the full variable domain is DAMVIQNPRYQVTQFGKPVTLSCSQTLNHNVMYWYQQKSSQAPKLLFHYYDKDFNNEADTPDNFQSRRPNTSFCFLDIRSPGLGDTAMYLCATSRRTVTEAFFGQGTRLTVV.

This clonotype was seen a few times. This rearrangement joins TRBV6-2 or TRBV6-3 to TRBJ2-7; TRBD2 aligns across 7 bases. Per the germline V gene, CDR1 is MNHEY and CDR2 is SVGEGT. The CDR3 has 14 amino acids. J lost 7 bases, V lost 6 bases, and 12 bases had no gene match. The CDR3 region is CASSPSGDYGEQYF. CDR3 nucleotides: TGTGCCAGCAGCCCCTCTGGGGACTATGGGGAGCAGTACTTC.

This clonotype was counted ten times or more. The DNA of the CDR3 is TGTGCCAGCAGCTTTGGTCCGGCGGATACGCAGTATTTT. Encoded protein: CASSFGPADTQYF. The gene calls are TRBV7-2 and TRBJ2-3; D remains ambiguous. Germline CDR1 SGHTA, CDR2 FQGNSA. The length of the CDR3 is 13 residues. V lost 3 bases, J lost 6 bases, and 10 bases lay in between.

V and J are TRBV7-6 and TRBJ1-1; D is unclear. V was shortened by 2 bases and J by 0 bases, with 13 bases between the two germline ends. This CDR3 has 16 amino acids. Germline CDR1 and CDR2: SGHVS and FNYEAQ. As DNA, the CDR3 is TGTGCCAGCAGCTTAACGGCAAGAAAGATGAACACTGAAGCTTTCTTT. Protein product: CASSLTARKMNTEAFF. The full variable domain, its missing parts supplied by reference TRBV7-6 and TRBJ1-1, is GAGVSQSPRYKVTKRGQDVALRCDPISGHVSLYWYRQALGQGPEFLTYFNYEAQQDKSGLPNDRFSAERPEGSISTLTIQRTEQRDSAMYRCASSLTARKMNTEAFFGQGTRLTVV.

The rearrangement links TRBV7-9 to TRBJ2-7, with no clear D. Trimming stripped 3 bases from V and 5 bases from J, with 8 bases between. CDR1 is SEHNR and CDR2 is FQNEAQ in the germline V gene (reference sequence). CDR3 length: 12 residues. CDR3 sequence reads: CASSFSINEQYF. CDR3 nucleotides: TGTGCCAGCAGCTTCTCCATCAACGAGCAGTACTTC.

This clonotype was recorded many times. V gene TRBV12-3 or TRBV12-4 combines with J gene TRBJ2-3; 7 nucleotides agree with TRBD1. The junction had 15 bases not matched to a gene; V was cut back by 7 bases and J by 5 bases. This CDR3 contains 16 residues. The CDR3 protein is CASIHLSPQGVDTQYF. The CDR3 region has the DNA TGTGCCAGCATTCACTTGTCCCCGCAGGGGGTAGATACGCAGTATTTT.

In DNA, the CDR3 is TGTGCCAGTAGTAGGGACGTCACAGATACGCAGTATTTT. This codes for CASSRDVTDTQYF. The chain employs TRBV19 and TRBJ2-3; D tentatively reads TRBD1 or TRBD2 (5 bases each). CDR3 length equals 13 residues. The V gene's germline CDR1 is LNHDA and CDR2 SQIVND (reference sequence). The V gene lost 4 bases and the J gene lost 2 bases, with 7 bases spanning the gap. The variable domain in full, with the rest retrieved from reference TRBV19 and TRBJ2-3, is DGGITQSPKYLFRKEGQNVTLSCEQNLNHDAMYWYRQDPGQGLRLIYYSQIVNDFQKGDIAEGYSVSREKKESFPLTVTSAQKNPTAFYLCASSRDVTDTQYFGPGTRLTVL.

The gene calls are TRBV29-1 and TRBJ1-2; D is unresolved. The CDR3 runs to 13 residues. Trimming removed 1 base at V and 4 bases at J, with 10 bases between. CDR1 is SQVTM, CDR2 ANQGSEA, per germline. CDR3 sequence reads: CSVEVINSYGYTF. As DNA, the CDR3 is TGCAGCGTTGAAGTTATCAACAGCTATGGCTACACCTTC.

In this sample, this clonotype turned up a few times. The gene calls are TRBV3-1 and TRBJ2-7; possible D gene TRBD2, 5 bases. The CDR3 length is 14 residues. With 3 bases removed from V and 3 bases from J, the gap between germline ends came to 12 bases. Per the germline V gene, CDR1 is LGHDT and CDR2 is YNNKEL (reference sequence). Here the CDR3 DNA reads TGTGCCAGCAGCCAGGGGTCGAGGGTCTACGAGCAGTACTTC. Translating gives CASSQGSRVYEQYF.

This clonotype was found a few times. The genes are TRBV7-3 and TRBJ1-5; TRBD1 might be the D (5 bases). The V end lost 5 bases, the J end lost 2 bases, and 7 bases lay between the germline ends. The CDR3 has 13 amino acids. Germline assignment: CDR1 SGHTA and CDR2 FQGTGA. The CDR3 DNA is TGTGCCAGCAGCAGGGACGGCAATCAGCCCCAGCATTTT. This sequence encodes CASSRDGNQPQHF.

There are a few counts of this clonotype. The CDR3 sequence is CASSPGRSYGYTF. The CDR3, as DNA: TGTGCCAGCAGCCCGGGACGGTCCTATGGCTACACCTTC. The gene calls are TRBV12-3 or TRBV12-4 and TRBJ1-2, with D maybe TRBD1 (5 bases). CDR3 length: 13 residues. Trimming left V 6 bases short and J 4 bases short, with 12 bases between.

This clonotype was seen a few times. The rearrangement links TRBV19 to TRBJ2-5, with a possible D match to TRBD1 (5 bases). Looked up from germline, CDR1 is LNHDA and CDR2 is SQIVND (reference sequence). The CDR3 is 15 amino acids. Deletions cut 5 bases from V and 0 bases from J, with 13 bases between. CDR3 loop: CASSAQGGYQETQYF. Here the CDR3 DNA reads TGTGCCAGTAGTGCCCAGGGTGGGTACCAAGAGACCCAGTACTTC.

The gene calls are TRBV20-1 and TRBJ1-4, with 12 bases identical to TRBD1. Trimming cost V 2 bases and J 7 bases; bases outside gene matches: 11. This CDR3 has 17 residues. CDR1 is DFQATT and CDR2 is SNEGSKA in the germline V gene (reference sequence). The CDR3 nucleotides are TGCAGTGCTAGAACCCGGGACAGGGGGCGGTCAGGTGAAAAACTGTTTTTT. Encoded protein: CSARTRDRGRSGEKLFF.

This clonotype appeared many times. The chain is built from TRBV7-3 and TRBJ2-2, with D perhaps matching TRBD1 or TRBD2 (5 bases each). The V end lost 2 bases, the J end lost 0 bases, and 10 bases lay between the germline ends. CDR3 size: 16 residues. The germline gives CDR1 SGHTA, CDR2 FQGTGA. The DNA of the CDR3 is TGTGCCAGCAGCTTACTGGGACCATCGAACACCGGGGAGCTGTTTTTT. Its translation is CASSLLGPSNTGELFF.

The chain has TRBV7-6 and TRBJ2-3; D gene uncertain. CDR3 length: 15 amino acids. The germline V gene encodes CDR1 SGHVS and CDR2 FNYEAQ. V gave up 0 bases and J gave up 2 bases, with 9 bases separating them. CDR3 amino acids: CASSLAPANTDTQYF. The CDR3, as DNA: TGTGCCAGCAGCTTAGCGCCAGCCAACACAGATACGCAGTATTTT.

This clonotype was observed a few times. The chain couples TRBV12-3 or TRBV12-4 to TRBJ2-7; D is perhaps TRBD1 or TRBD2 (6 bases each). This CDR3 spans 14 amino acids. The ends were cut back, 6 bases at V and 0 bases at J, with 12 bases in the middle. The CDR3 here is CASRSGGYSYEQYF. The CDR3 region has the DNA TGTGCCAGCAGATCCGGGGGCTACTCCTACGAGCAGTACTTC.

This clonotype was counted at least ten times. The chain uses TRBV7-3 and TRBJ2-2; 8 bases fit TRBD2. Germline lookup yields CDR1 SGHTA and CDR2 FQGTGA. The V and J ends lost 6 bases and 2 bases, in that order; junction bases with no gene match: 2. This CDR3 spans 14 amino acids. The CDR3 nucleotides are TGTGCCAGCAGTCGGGGGGGCAACACCGGGGAGCTGTTTTTT. Translating it yields CASSRGGNTGELFF.

The chain recombines TRBV10-3 with TRBJ1-2; no clear D gene. V gave up 0 bases and J gave up 4 bases, with 12 bases separating them. Germline V CDR1 and CDR2: ENHRY, SYGVKD. The CDR3 contains 15 residues. CDR3 residues: CAISESKSDAYGYTF. The DNA of the CDR3 is TGTGCCATCAGTGAGTCGAAGTCCGACGCCTATGGCTACACCTTC.